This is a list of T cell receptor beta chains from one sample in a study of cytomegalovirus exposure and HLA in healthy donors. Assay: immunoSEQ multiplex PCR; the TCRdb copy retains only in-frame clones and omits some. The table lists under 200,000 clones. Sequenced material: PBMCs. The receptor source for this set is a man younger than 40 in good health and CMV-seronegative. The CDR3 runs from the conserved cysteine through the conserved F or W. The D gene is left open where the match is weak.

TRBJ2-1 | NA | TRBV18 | TGTGCCAGCGGGAGGATTTCCAATGAGCAGTTCTTC | CASGRISNEQFF
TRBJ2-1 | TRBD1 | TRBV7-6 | TGTGCCAGCAGCTCTCTCAGGGGGAGCTCCCATGAGCAGTTCTTC | CASSSLRGSSHEQFF
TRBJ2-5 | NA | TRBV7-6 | TGTGCCAGCAGCCCCCAGGTTGGGACCCAGTACTTC | CASSPQVGTQYF
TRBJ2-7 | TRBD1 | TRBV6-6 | TGTGCCAGCAGTTACTCTCCGGACAGGGGAAGGAACGAGCAGTACTTC | CASSYSPDRGRNEQYF
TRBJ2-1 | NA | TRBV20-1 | TGCAGTGCTAGAGCGGTTCATGAGCAGTTCTTC | CSARAVHEQFF
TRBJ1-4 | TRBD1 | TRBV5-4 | TGTGCCAGCAGCTTGACCACAGGGGGCGGATATGAAAAACTGTTTTTT | CASSLTTGGGYEKLFF
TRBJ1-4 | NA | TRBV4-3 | TGCGCCAGCAGGCCAGAGAGGGAGACTGAAAAACTGTTTTTT | CASRPERETEKLFF
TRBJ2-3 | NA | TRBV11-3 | TGTGCCAGCAGCGTGCTAGGAAATACGCAGTATTTT | CASSVLGNTQYF
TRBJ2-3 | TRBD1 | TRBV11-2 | TGTGCCAGCAGCCGTGGCAGGGGGCGAGGTACAGATACGCAGTATTTT | CASSRGRGRGTDTQYF
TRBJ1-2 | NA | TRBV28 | TGTGCCATCCAGCCGGGGACTAACTATGGCTACACCTTC | CAIQPGTNYGYTF
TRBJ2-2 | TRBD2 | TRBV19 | TGTGCCAGTTCAGCCTCACGGGAGGGGGGACCCGGGGAGCTGTTTTTT | CASSASREGGPGELFF
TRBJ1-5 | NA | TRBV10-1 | TGCGCCAGCAGTGCAGGGCAGGATAACAATCAGCCCCAGCATTTT | CASSAGQDNNQPQHF
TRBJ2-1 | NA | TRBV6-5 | TGTGCCAGCAGCCGAATCGTAGCTTACAATGAGCAGTTCTTC | CASSRIVAYNEQFF
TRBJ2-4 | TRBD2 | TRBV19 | TGTGCCAGTAACAACGGACTAGCGGGGAAAAACATTCAGTACTTC | CASNNGLAGKNIQYF
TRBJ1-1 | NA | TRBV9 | TGTGCCAGCAGCGTGGACTCAGGGGCCCCGGGTGAAGCTTTCTTT | CASSVDSGAPGEAFF
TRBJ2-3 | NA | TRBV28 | TGTGCCAGCCGCGGGACCGGTCGAGGTACGCAGTATTTT | CASRGTGRGTQYF
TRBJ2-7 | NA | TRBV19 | TGTGCCAGTCGACAGGACCCCTCCTACGAGCAGTACTTC | CASRQDPSYEQYF
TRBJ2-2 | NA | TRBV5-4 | TGTGCCAGCAGCTTGGCAGGCTCCACGAACACCGGGGAGCTGTTTTTT | CASSLAGSTNTGELFF
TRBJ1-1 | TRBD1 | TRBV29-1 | TGCAGCGGCGGGACAGCTAACACTGAAGCTTTCTTT | CSGGTANTEAFF
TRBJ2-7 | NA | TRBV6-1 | TGTGCCAGCAGTTGGGAGCGCGGGGAGCAGTACTTC | CASSWERGEQYF
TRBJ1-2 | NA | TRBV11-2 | TGTGCCAGCAGCTTATTTTCTCCAGGGCTTAACTATGGCTACACCTTC | CASSLFSPGLNYGYTF
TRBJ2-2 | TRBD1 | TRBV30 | TGTGCCTGGAGTGGGACAGGGCCCGGGGAGCTGTTTTTT | CAWSGTGPGELFF
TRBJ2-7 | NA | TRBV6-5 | TGTGCCAGCAGCCAAGGACAGAACTACGAGCAGTACTTC | CASSQGQNYEQYF
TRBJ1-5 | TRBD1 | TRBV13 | TGTGCCAGCAGCGCGGGACAGCTCTATAGCAATCAGCCCCAGCATTTT | CASSAGQLYSNQPQHF
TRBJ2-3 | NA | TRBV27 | TGTGCCAGCAGTCTCTTGACTGGCCTGGATACGCAGTATTTT | CASSLLTGLDTQYF
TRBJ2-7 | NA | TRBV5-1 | TGCGCCAGCAGCGCGGGACCCGAGTCAGTCTACGAGCAGTACTTC | CASSAGPESVYEQYF
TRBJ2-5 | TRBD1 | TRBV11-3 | TGTGCCAGCAGCCCCGGGGACAGAAGTTTCCAAGAGACCCAGTACTTC | CASSPGDRSFQETQYF
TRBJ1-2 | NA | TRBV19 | TGTGCCAGTATGGCAGACTATGGCTACACCTTC | CASMADYGYTF
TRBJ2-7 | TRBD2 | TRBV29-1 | TGCAGCGTTCGGGCTAGCGGAGGCTACGAGCAGTACTTC | CSVRASGGYEQYF
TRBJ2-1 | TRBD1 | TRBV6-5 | TGTGCCAGCAGTTCTTGGACAGGGGGTTCCTACAATGAGCAGTTCTTC | CASSSWTGGSYNEQFF
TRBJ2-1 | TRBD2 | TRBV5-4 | TGTGCCAGCAGCTTGGGGGTCGAGCGGGAGTATAGGAATGAGCAGTTCTTC | CASSLGVEREYRNEQFF
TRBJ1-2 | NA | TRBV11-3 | TGTGCCAGCAGCCCACAGGGAAACTATGGCTACACCTTC | CASSPQGNYGYTF
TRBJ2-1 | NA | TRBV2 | TGTGCCAGCAATCCGGTCTACAATGAGCAGTTCTTC | CASNPVYNEQFF
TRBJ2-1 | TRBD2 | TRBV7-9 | TGTGCCAGCAGCTTAGGCCCCCTAGCGGGAGGGAGGAATGAGCAGTTCTTC | CASSLGPLAGGRNEQFF
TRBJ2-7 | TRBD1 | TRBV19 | TGTGCCAGTAGTACCTTCAGGGGGATATACTACGAGCAGTACTTC | CASSTFRGIYYEQYF
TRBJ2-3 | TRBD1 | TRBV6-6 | TGTGCCAGCAGGGGGGACAGGGAGTCAGACACGCAGTATTTT | CASRGDRESDTQYF
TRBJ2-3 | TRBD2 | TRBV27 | TGTGCCAGCAGTCCTTATAGCGGGGGGGGAGTGGGAGATACGCAGTATTTT | CASSPYSGGGVGDTQYF
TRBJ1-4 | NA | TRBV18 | TGTGCCAGCTCAACTACCGGGGCTAATGAAAAACTGTTTTTT | CASSTTGANEKLFF
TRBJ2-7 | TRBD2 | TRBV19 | TGTGCCAGTAGCCCCGCGGGGGGGCCCTACGAGCAGTACTTC | CASSPAGGPYEQYF
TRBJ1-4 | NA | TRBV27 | TGTGCCAGCAGTTTCCTCGGGCCAGGGGAACGAAAAACTGAGTTTTTT | CASSFLGPGERKTEFF
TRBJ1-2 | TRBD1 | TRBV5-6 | TGTGCCAGCTTGAATCGTAGGACAGGGGGCGCCGACTATGGCTACACCTTC | CASLNRRTGGADYGYTF
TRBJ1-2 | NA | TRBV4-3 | TGCGCCAGCGCCAAATCGACAGTCGTGAGTGGCTACACCTTC | CASAKSTVVSGYTF
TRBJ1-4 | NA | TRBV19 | TGTGCCAGTAGTATAGTAGGTTGGACAGAAACTTCAACTAATGAAAAACTGTTTTTT | CASSIVGWTETSTNEKLFF
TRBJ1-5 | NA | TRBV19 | TGTGCCAGTAGTTACCGGACAGAGTACAATCAGCCCCAGCATTTT | CASSYRTEYNQPQHF
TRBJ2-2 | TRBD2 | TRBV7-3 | TGTGCCAGCGGCGTGACTAGCGGTACCACCGGGGAGCTGTTTTTT | CASGVTSGTTGELFF
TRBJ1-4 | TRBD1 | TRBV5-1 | TGCGCCAGCAGCTTTAAGGAGGGGGCCCCAAATGAAAAACTGTTTTTT | CASSFKEGAPNEKLFF
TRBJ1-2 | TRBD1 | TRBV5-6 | TGTGCCAGCAGCATTCGGGACAGGGCCGGAGGCTACACCTTC | CASSIRDRAGGYTF
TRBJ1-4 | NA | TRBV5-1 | TGCGCCAGCAGCCCGGACAGCCCCTACGAAAAACTGTTTTTT | CASSPDSPYEKLFF
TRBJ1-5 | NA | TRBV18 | TGTGCCAGCTCACCACTCCCGCGGAGCAATCAGCCCCAGCATTTT | CASSPLPRSNQPQHF